Below are 3 T cell receptor beta chains sequenced from a single sample in a study of cytomegalovirus exposure and HLA in healthy donors. PCR primers comprised 60 Vbeta and 13 Jbeta primers. The protocol was immunoSEQ multiplex PCR, while the TCRdb copy is restricted to in-frame clones and leaves out a portion. The repertoire table contains about 67,000 clones. Material for sequencing was PBMCs. These receptors were collected from a young man in good health and CMV-seropositive.

This sequence joins TRBV6-5 and TRBJ2-7; 7 bases are shared with TRBD2. CDR1 is MNHEY and CDR2 is SVGAGI in the germline V gene. V trimming: 2 bases; J trimming: 2 bases; junction bases outside the gene matches: 6. The CDR3 has 15 amino acids. Written as DNA, the CDR3 is TGTGCCAGCAGTTACCGGGGAGGGCCCACCTACGAGCAGTACTTC. Translation: CASSYRGGPTYEQYF.

This chain connects TRBV5-1 to TRBJ2-6; possibly TRBD1 for D (6 bases). The CDR3 covers 14 residues. The V gene lost 7 bases and the J gene lost 0 bases, with 8 bases spanning the gap. CDR1 and CDR2 from the germline V gene are SGHRS and YFSETQ. This chain's CDR3 is CASSRGSGANVLTF. The CDR3 DNA sequence: TGCGCCAGCTCCAGGGGCTCTGGGGCCAACGTCCTGACTTTC.

The chain recombines TRBV29-1 with TRBJ2-7; TRBD1 aligns across 9 bases. CDR3 length: 16 amino acids. Per germline, CDR1 SQVTM and CDR2 ANQGSEA. V lost 3 bases and J lost 3; bases outside the gene matches: 12. CDR3 in DNA: TGCAGCGTTGAGGGTAGTAGGACAGGGGCGAACTACGAGCAGTACTTC. Protein product: CSVEGSRTGANYEQYF.